This TCR beta chain appears in the sequencing data of a study of blood T cell repertoires in COVID-19. Study summary: Material from acute and convalescent COVID-19 was sourced from the United States, Italy and Spain. T cells, B-cell-depleted T cells, or PBMCs provided the cDNA or gDNA that served as material.

J gave up 4 bases and V 4 bases, and 10 bases lay outside the gene matches. This CDR3 has 16 residues. Germline V lookup: CDR1 SGHTA, CDR2 FQGNSA. Original handling: Amplification of reference gene primers provided the estimated nucleated cell counts. The repertoire was sequenced with immunoSEQ multiplex PCR; TCRdb's copy has only in-frame clones and lacks some. V and J calls and clone size come straight from that table; D and trimming were deduced from the DNA. The sample carries some 70,000 clones, 82% recorded once. The chain is built from TRBV7-2 and TRBJ2-7, with TRBD1 matching 10 bases. This receptor was taken from a man between 60 and 70 years old with acute or convalescent COVID-19. The specimen was peripheral blood. The DNA for the CDR3 is TGTGCCAGCAGCTCTAGGCCGGGACAGGGGTCGTACGAGCAGTACTTC. As protein: CASSSRPGQGSYEQYF. Full variable domain (remainder filled in from reference TRBV7-2 and TRBJ2-7): GAGVSQSPSNKVTEKGKDVELRCDPISGHTALYWYRQSLGQGLEFLIYFQGNSAPDKSGLPSDRFSAERTGGSVSTLTIQRTQQEDSAVYLCASSSRPGQGSYEQYFGPGTRLTVT.